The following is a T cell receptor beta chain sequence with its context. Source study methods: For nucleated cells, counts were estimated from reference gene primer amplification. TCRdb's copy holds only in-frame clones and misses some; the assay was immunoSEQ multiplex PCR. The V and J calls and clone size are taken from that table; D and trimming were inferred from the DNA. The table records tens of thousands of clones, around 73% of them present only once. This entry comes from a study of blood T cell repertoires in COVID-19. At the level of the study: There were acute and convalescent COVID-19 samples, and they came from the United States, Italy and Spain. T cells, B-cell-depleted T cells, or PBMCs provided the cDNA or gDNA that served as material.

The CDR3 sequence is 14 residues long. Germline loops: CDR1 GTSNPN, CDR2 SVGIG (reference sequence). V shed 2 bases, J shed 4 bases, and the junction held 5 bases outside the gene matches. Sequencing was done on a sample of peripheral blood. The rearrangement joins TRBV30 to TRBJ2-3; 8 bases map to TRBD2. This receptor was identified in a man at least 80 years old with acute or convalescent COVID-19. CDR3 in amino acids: CAWSRAGGPDTQYF. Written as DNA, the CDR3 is TGTGCCTGGAGTAGGGCGGGGGGACCAGATACGCAGTATTTT.